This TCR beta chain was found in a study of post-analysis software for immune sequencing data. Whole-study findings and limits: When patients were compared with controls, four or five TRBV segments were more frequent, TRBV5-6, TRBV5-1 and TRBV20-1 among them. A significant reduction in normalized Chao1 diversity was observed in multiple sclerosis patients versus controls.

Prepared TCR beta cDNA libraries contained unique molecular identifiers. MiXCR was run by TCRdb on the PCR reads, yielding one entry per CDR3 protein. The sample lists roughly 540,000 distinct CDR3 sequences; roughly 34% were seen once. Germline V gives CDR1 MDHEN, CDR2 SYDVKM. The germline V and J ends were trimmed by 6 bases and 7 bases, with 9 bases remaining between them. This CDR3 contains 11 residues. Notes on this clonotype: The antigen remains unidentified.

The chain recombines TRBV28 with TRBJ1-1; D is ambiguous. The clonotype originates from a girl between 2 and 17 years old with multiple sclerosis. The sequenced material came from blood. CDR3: CASSQRLEAFF. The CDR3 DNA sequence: TGTGCCAGCAGCCAAAGACTTGAAGCTTTCTTT.